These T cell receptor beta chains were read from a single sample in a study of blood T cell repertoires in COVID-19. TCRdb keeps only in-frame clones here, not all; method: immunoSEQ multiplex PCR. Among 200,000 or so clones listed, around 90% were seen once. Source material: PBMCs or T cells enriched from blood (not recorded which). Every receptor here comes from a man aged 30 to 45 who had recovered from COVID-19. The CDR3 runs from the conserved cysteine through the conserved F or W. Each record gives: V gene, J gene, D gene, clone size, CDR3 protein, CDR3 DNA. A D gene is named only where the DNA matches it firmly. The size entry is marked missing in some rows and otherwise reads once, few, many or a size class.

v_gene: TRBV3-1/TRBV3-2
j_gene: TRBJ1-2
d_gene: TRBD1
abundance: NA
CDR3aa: CASSQGRTGSAGYTF
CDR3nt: TGTGCCAGCAGCCAAGGACGGACAGGGTCCGCCGGCTACACCTTC

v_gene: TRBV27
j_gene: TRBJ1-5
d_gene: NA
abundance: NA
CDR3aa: CASSLSGSRGNQPQHF
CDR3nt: TGTGCCAGCAGTTTATCGGGTAGCAGGGGCAATCAGCCCCAGCATTTT

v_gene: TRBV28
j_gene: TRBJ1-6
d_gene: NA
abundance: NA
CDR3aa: CASSPSTAGVSPLHF
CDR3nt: TGTGCCAGCAGCCCCTCTACCGCCGGGGTTTCACCCCTCCACTTT

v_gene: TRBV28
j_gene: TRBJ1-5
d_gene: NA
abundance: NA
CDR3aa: CASSLSINQPQHF
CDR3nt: TGTGCCAGCAGTTTGAGCATAAATCAGCCCCAGCATTTT

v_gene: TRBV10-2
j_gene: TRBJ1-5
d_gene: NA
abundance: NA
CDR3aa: CASSRQVDSNQPQHF
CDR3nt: TGCGCCAGCAGTAGACAGGTGGATAGCAATCAGCCCCAGCATTTT

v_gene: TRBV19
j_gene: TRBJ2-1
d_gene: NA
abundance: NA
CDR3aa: CASSIGGAGNEQFF
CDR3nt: TGTGCCAGTAGTATCGGAGGGGCGGGCAATGAGCAGTTCTTC

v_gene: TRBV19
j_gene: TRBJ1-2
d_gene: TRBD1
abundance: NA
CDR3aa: CASSDRGRWGGYTF
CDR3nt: TGTGCCAGCAGCGACAGGGGCCGGTGGGGTGGCTACACCTTC

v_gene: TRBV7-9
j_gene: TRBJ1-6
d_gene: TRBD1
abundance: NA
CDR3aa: CASSTGQASPLHF
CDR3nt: TGTGCCAGCAGCACAGGACAGGCTTCACCCCTCCACTTT

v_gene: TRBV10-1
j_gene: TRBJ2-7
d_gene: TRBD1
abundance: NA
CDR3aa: CASIPKTAPKRTGGREQYF
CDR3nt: TGCGCCAGCATTCCGAAAACCGCGCCAAAAAGGACAGGGGGCCGGGAGCAGTACTTC

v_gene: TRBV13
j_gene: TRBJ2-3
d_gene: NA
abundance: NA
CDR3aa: CASSPGQMISTDTQYF
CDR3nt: TGTGCCAGCAGCCCAGGACAGATGATTAGCACAGATACGCAGTATTTT

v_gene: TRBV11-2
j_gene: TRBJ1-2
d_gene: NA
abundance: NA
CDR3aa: CASSLGPGRGSTNYGYTF
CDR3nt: TGTGCCAGCAGCTTAGGGCCCGGGAGGGGTTCCACTAACTATGGCTACACCTTC

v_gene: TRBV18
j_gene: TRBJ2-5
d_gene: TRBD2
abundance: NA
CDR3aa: CASSPPSSGSGETQYF
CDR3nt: TGTGCCAGCTCACCACCGAGCAGCGGTAGCGGGGAGACCCAGTACTTC

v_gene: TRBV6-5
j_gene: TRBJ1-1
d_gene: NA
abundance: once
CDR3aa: CASSYKGKAFF
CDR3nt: TGTGCCAGCAGTTATAAGGGGAAAGCTTTCTTT

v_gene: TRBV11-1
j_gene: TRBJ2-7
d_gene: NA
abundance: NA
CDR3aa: CASSLAGRGEQYF
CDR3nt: TGTGCCAGCAGCTTAGCAGGGAGAGGCGAGCAGTACTTC

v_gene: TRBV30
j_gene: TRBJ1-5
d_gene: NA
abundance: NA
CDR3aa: CAWSVWSSNQPQHF
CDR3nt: TGTGCCTGGAGTGTTTGGAGTAGCAATCAGCCCCAGCATTTT

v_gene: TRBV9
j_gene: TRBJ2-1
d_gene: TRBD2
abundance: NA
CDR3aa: CASSVVTSGGRNEQFF
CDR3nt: TGTGCCAGCAGCGTAGTAACTAGCGGGGGGCGTAATGAGCAGTTCTTC

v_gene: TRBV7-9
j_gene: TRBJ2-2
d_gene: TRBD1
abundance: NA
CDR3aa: CASSKPGQGAGALSGELFF
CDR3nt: TGTGCCAGCAGCAAACCGGGACAGGGGGCGGGAGCCCTCTCCGGGGAGCTGTTTTTT

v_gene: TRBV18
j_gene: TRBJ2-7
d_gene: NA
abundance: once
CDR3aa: CASSPRQASYEQYF
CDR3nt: TGTGCCAGCTCACCAAGGCAAGCGTCCTACGAGCAGTACTTC

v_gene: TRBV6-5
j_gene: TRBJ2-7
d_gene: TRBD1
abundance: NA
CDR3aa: CASNLDRGRYEQYF
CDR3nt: TGTGCCAGCAACCTGGACAGGGGCCGATACGAGCAGTACTTC

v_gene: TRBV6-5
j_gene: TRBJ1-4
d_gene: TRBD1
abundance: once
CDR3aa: CASRGTVREKLFF
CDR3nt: TGTGCCAGCAGGGGGACAGTCCGTGAAAAACTGTTTTTT

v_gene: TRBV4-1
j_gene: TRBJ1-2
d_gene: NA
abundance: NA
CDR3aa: CASSHGRAYGYTF
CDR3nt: TGCGCCAGCAGCCACGGCAGGGCTTATGGCTACACCTTC

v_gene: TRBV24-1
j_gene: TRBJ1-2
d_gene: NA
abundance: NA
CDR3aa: CATLTDGTNYGYTF
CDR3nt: TGTGCCACCCTAACCGATGGGACAAACTATGGCTACACCTTC

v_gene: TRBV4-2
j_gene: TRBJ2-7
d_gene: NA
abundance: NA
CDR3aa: CASSQDQYEQYF
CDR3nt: TGTGCCAGCAGCCAAGATCAATACGAGCAGTACTTC

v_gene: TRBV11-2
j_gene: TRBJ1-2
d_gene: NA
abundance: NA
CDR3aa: CASSPPEGASYGYTF
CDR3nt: TGTGCCAGCAGCCCGCCCGAGGGTGCTAGCTATGGCTACACCTTC

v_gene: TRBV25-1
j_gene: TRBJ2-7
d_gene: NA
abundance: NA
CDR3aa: CASSDRYTTIDEQYF
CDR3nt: TGTGCCAGCAGTGATAGGTACACGACAATCGACGAGCAGTACTTC

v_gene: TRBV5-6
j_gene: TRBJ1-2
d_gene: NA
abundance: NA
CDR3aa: CASSLQDYLPPYEGYTF
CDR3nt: TGTGCCAGCAGCTTACAGGATTATCTACCCCCGTATGAGGGCTACACCTTC

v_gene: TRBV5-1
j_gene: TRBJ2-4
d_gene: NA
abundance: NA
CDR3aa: CASSSGLTLMSNIQYF
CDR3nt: TGCGCCAGCAGCTCCGGGTTAACCCTCATGAGTAACATTCAGTACTTC

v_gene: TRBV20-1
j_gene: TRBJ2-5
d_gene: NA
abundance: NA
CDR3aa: CSASATSKETQYF
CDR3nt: TGCAGTGCTAGTGCCACTAGTAAGGAGACCCAGTACTTC

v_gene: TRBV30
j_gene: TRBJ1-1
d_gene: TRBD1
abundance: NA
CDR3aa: CAWRGTGRNTEAFF
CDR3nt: TGTGCCTGGAGGGGGACAGGGAGGAACACTGAAGCTTTCTTT

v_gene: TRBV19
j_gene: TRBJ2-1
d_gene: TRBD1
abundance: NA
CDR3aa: CASTEYPSGTGASHEQFF
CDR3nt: TGTGCCAGTACCGAATATCCCTCGGGGACAGGGGCTTCCCATGAGCAGTTCTTC

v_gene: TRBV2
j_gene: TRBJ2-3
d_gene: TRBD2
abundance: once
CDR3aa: CASSGWLAGSPSTDTQYF
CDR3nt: TGTGCCAGCAGTGGGTGGCTAGCGGGGTCCCCTAGCACAGATACGCAGTATTTT

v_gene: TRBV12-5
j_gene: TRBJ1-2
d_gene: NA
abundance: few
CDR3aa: CASGLASRANYGYTF
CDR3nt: TGTGCTAGTGGTTTGGCTAGCAGAGCTAACTATGGCTACACCTTC

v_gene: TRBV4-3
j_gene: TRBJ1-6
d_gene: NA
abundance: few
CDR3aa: CASSQDKWASSSPLHF
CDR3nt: TGCGCCAGCAGCCAAGATAAATGGGCCTCCTCTTCACCCCTCCACTTT

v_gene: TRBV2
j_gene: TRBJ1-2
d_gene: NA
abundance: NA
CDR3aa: CASSAGYGYTF
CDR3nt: TGTGCCAGCAGTGCAGGGTACGGCTACACCTTC

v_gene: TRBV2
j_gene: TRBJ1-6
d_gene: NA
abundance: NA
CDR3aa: CASRLELYNSPLHF
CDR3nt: TGTGCCAGCAGATTGGAGCTATATAATTCACCCCTCCACTTT

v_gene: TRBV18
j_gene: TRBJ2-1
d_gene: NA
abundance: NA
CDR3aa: CASSRTSAVKNEQFF
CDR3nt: TGTGCCAGCTCACGAACGTCTGCGGTCAAAAATGAGCAGTTCTTC

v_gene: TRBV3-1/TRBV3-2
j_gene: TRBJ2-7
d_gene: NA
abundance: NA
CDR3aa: CASSPTGYEQYF
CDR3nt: TGTGCCAGCAGCCCTACAGGGTACGAGCAGTACTTC

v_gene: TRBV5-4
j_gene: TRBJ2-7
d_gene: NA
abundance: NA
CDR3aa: CASSLYLLADEQYF
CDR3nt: TGTGCCAGCAGCTTGTATCTCCTGGCCGACGAGCAGTACTTC

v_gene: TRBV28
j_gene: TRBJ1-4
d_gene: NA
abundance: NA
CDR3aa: CASSLWRLDEKLFF
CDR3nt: TGTGCCAGCAGTTTATGGAGGTTGGATGAAAAACTGTTTTTT

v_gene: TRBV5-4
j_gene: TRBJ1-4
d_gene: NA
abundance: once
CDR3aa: CASSPTGGRNEKLFF
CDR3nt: TGTGCCAGCAGCCCTACGGGAGGGAGGAATGAAAAACTGTTTTTT

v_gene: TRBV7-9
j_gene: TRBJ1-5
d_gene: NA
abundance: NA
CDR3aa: CASSLGDIQPQHF
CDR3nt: TGTGCCAGCAGCTTGGGGGACATTCAGCCCCAGCATTTT

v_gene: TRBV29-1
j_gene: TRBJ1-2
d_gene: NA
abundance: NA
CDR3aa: CSVVQGSHGYTF
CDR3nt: TGCAGCGTTGTGCAGGGGTCGCATGGCTACACCTTC

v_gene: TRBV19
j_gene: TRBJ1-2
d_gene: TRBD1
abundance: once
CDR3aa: CASSLSGNQDRGVGYTF
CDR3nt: TGTGCCAGTAGTCTCAGCGGAAACCAGGACAGGGGGGTCGGCTACACCTTC

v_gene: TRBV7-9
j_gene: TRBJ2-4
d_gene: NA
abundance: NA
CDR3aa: CASSPPQGRSKAKNIQYF
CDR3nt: TGTGCCAGCAGCCCCCCGCAGGGGCGATCTAAAGCCAAAAACATTCAGTACTTC

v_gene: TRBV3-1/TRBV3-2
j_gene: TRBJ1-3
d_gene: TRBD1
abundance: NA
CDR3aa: CASSQTSTGGFEDTIYF
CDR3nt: TGTGCCAGCAGCCAAACTTCTACAGGGGGCTTCGAGGACACCATATATTTT

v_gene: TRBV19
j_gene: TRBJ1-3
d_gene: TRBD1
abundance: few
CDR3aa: CASSPDRGGNTIYF
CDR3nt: TGTGCCAGTAGTCCTGACAGGGGAGGAAACACCATATATTTT

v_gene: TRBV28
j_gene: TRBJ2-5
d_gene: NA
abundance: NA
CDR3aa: CASTLRRVGETQYF
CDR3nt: TGTGCCAGCACCTTACGGAGGGTAGGAGAGACCCAGTACTTC

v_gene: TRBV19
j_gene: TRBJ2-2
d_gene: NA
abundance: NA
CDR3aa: CASSPRITSRGDGELFF
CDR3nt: TGTGCCAGTAGTCCGCGGATCACTTCGCGTGGTGACGGGGAGCTGTTTTTT

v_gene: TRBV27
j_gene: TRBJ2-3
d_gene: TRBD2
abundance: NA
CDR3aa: CASSRASGSYPDTQYF
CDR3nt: TGTGCCAGCAGTCGCGCTAGCGGGAGTTACCCAGATACGCAGTATTTT

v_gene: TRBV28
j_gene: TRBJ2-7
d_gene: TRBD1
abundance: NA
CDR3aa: CASSPDRTGISEQYF
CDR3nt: TGTGCCAGCAGTCCCGACCGGACAGGGATTAGCGAGCAGTACTTC

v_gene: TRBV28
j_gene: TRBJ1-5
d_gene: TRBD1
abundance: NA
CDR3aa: CASSLRQGAGNQPQHF
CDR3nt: TGTGCCAGCAGTTTACGACAGGGGGCTGGCAATCAGCCCCAGCATTTT

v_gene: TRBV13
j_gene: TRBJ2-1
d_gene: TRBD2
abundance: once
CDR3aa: CASSQPSRTSGREQFF
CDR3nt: TGTGCCAGCAGCCAACCTTCCCGCACTAGCGGACGAGAGCAGTTCTTC

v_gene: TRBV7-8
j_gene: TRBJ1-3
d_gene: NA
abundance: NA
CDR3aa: CASSLGQGGNTIYF
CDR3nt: TGTGCCAGCAGCTTAGGGCAGGGCGGAAACACCATATATTTT

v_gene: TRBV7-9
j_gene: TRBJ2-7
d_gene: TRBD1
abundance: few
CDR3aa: CASSLRQGTYEQYF
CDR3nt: TGTGCCAGCAGCCTGCGACAGGGGACCTACGAGCAGTACTTC